This is a list of T cell receptor beta chains from one sample in a study of cytomegalovirus exposure and HLA in healthy donors. The table came from immunoSEQ multiplex PCR; TCRdb's copy has only in-frame clones and leaves some out. The top ten hold about 13% of the sample, which has 150,000 or so clones, roughly three quarters seen once. The specimen was PBMCs. The receptors derive from a man aged 30 to 45 in good health and CMV-seropositive. Both conserved end residues are part of each CDR3. D genes are given only for firm matches. Part of the rows lack a size; the others show once, few, many or a class for expanded clones.

D: -; J: TRBJ1-1; size: -; V: TRBV19; CDR3: CASSIGGGYTEAFF; DNA: TGTGCCAGTAGTATTGGGGGGGGGTACACTGAAGCTTTCTTT
D: TRBD2; J: TRBJ2-5; size: -; V: TRBV4-2; CDR3: CASSQDFPAGRWETQYF; DNA: TGTGCCAGCAGCCAAGATTTTCCAGCGGGAAGGTGGGAGACCCAGTACTTC
D: -; J: TRBJ2-7; size: few; V: TRBV25-1; CDR3: CASSDPVSYEQYF; DNA: TGTGCCAGCAGTGACCCAGTCAGCTACGAGCAGTACTTC
D: -; J: TRBJ2-7; size: -; V: TRBV7-9; CDR3: CASRRQGYHEQYF; DNA: TGTGCCAGCCGGCGGCAGGGCTACCACGAGCAGTACTTC
D: TRBD1; J: TRBJ2-2; size: few; V: TRBV5-3; CDR3: CARLDRGFDHTGELFF; DNA: TGTGCCAGATTAGACAGGGGATTTGACCACACCGGGGAGCTGTTTTTT
D: TRBD2; J: TRBJ2-1; size: -; V: TRBV5-6; CDR3: CASSRGTSGSGEQFF; DNA: TGTGCCAGCAGCCGGGGGACTAGCGGGAGCGGAGAGCAGTTCTTC
D: TRBD1; J: TRBJ1-2; size: -; V: TRBV6-5; CDR3: CASRPGQGRYGYTF; DNA: TGTGCCAGCAGACCCGGACAGGGGCGCTATGGCTACACCTTC
D: TRBD2; J: TRBJ2-7; size: once; V: TRBV7-2; CDR3: CASSPRAGGTYEQYF; DNA: TGTGCCAGCAGCCCCCGGGCGGGAGGGACCTACGAGCAGTACTTC
D: -; J: TRBJ2-7; size: -; V: TRBV21-1; CDR3: CASSHSFAYSYEQYF; DNA: TGTGCCAGCAGCCACTCTTTCGCCTACTCCTACGAGCAGTACTTC
D: -; J: TRBJ1-1; size: -; V: TRBV5-3; CDR3: CARSEPRGQGKVGSDTEAFF; DNA: TGTGCCAGAAGCGAACCCCGTGGTCAGGGAAAAGTGGGTTCTGACACTGAAGCTTTCTTT
D: -; J: TRBJ2-1; size: few; V: TRBV19; CDR3: CASSKASGAYNEQFF; DNA: TGTGCCAGTAGTAAGGCGTCGGGGGCCTACAATGAGCAGTTCTTC
D: TRBD2; J: TRBJ2-7; size: -; V: TRBV27; CDR3: CASSAYSGRLYEQYF; DNA: TGTGCCAGCAGTGCCTATAGCGGGAGGCTGTACGAGCAGTACTTC
D: TRBD2; J: TRBJ2-5; size: -; V: TRBV30; CDR3: CAWRVLAGSNQETQYF; DNA: TGTGCCTGGAGGGTATTAGCGGGAAGCAACCAAGAGACCCAGTACTTC
D: -; J: TRBJ1-4; size: -; V: TRBV6-5; CDR3: CASSTSKGTWEKLFF; DNA: TGTGCCAGCAGCACCTCGAAGGGGACTTGGGAAAAACTGTTTTTT
D: -; J: TRBJ2-6; size: -; V: TRBV29-1; CDR3: CSVVGGAGANVLPF; DNA: TGCAGCGTTGTGGGGGGGGCTGGGGCCAACGTCCTGCCTTTC
D: -; J: TRBJ1-6; size: -; V: TRBV2; CDR3: CASSPGAGVNSPLHF; DNA: TGTGCCAGCAGCCCCGGGGCAGGGGTGAATTCACCCCTCCACTTT
D: -; J: TRBJ1-2; size: -; V: TRBV28; CDR3: CASIVGGGAGGYTF; DNA: TGTGCCAGCATCGTGGGCGGGGGCGCCGGTGGCTACACCTTC
D: -; J: TRBJ2-3; size: -; V: TRBV4-2; CDR3: CASSPKEGPDTQYF; DNA: TGTGCCAGCAGCCCAAAGGAGGGTCCAGATACGCAGTATTTT
D: -; J: TRBJ2-6; size: -; V: TRBV7-9; CDR3: CASSFGGWANVLTF; DNA: TGTGCCAGCAGCTTCGGCGGTTGGGCCAACGTCCTGACTTTC
D: -; J: TRBJ2-7; size: -; V: TRBV11-2; CDR3: CASSLDSAGREQYF; DNA: TGTGCCAGCAGCTTAGATTCGGCAGGGAGGGAGCAGTACTTC
D: -; J: TRBJ1-5; size: -; V: TRBV6-1; CDR3: CASSYAGSNQPQHF; DNA: TGTGCCAGCAGTTATGCAGGGAGCAATCAGCCCCAGCATTTT
D: -; J: TRBJ2-5; size: -; V: TRBV10-1; CDR3: CASSAQERETAQYF; DNA: TGCGCCAGCAGTGCCCAGGAAAGGGAGACGGCCCAGTACTTC
D: -; J: TRBJ2-7; size: -; V: TRBV5-5; CDR3: CASSHADSNYEQYF; DNA: TGTGCCAGCAGCCACGCAGACAGCAACTACGAGCAGTACTTC